This T cell receptor (beta chain) was observed in a study of metastatic and nonmetastatic thyroid tumors. Whole-study context: Thyroid patients, malignant and benign, had repertoires compared across blood and tumor or nodule tissue.

Study results and caveats: Reportedly, malignant thyroid tumors had significantly higher TCR beta diversity than benign nodules, in blood and tumor.

None of the patients had undergone any treatment ahead of thyroid surgery. From germline, CDR1 is SGDLS and CDR2 YYNGEE. V lost 5 bases to trimming and J lost 1 base, with 11 bases between them. The CDR3 contains 14 residues. The sample holds many counts of this clone. Its target is unknown. Per the original methods: Clinicopathological groups supplied CDR3 differences that were used to build a distant-metastasis classifier for papillary thyroid cancer. Through MiXCR, TCRdb re-clonotyped the PCR reads. The V and J calls come from TCRdb's annotation, not from the publication. The repertoire holds some 12,000 clones, with around 29% as singletons.

The sample comprised tumor tissue. This chain connects TRBV9 to TRBJ2-3; D is unclear. The receptor comes from a female donor with papillary thyroid cancer or a benign thyroid nodule (not recorded which). Some clones in this sample may be carry-over from other donors' samples. CDR3 sequence: CASRALARTDTQYF. The CDR3 bases are TGTGCCAGCAGAGCTCTGGCGCGCACAGATACGCAGTATTTT.